The clone carrying this T cell receptor (beta chain) came up once. What it recognizes is unknown. The protocol was immunoSEQ multiplex PCR, while the TCRdb copy is restricted to in-frame clones and leaves out a portion. The sample contains some 2,000,000 clones, approximately 95% of which appear only once. These data belong to a study of shared clonotypes between healthy human individuals. Study-wide results and limits: Rarefaction exposed incomplete sorted-subset sequencing despite large depth. The researchers took only blood, and tissue repertoires probably look different. Naive subsets usually exceeded memory subsets in estimated richness.

The V and J ends lost 4 bases and 3 bases respectively, with 14 bases between them. The CDR3 is made up of 14 amino acids. Per the germline V gene, CDR1 is SGHRS and CDR2 is YFSETQ. Healthy HIV-negative adults without recent acute infections or vaccinations served as donors. This chain joins TRBV5-1 and TRBJ2-7, with D tentatively TRBD1 (5 bases). This clonotype was obtained from a man younger than 35 in good health. Sequenced input: naive CD4+ T cells sorted from blood. Subset given: CD45RA+ positively selected. The CDR3 DNA follows: TGCGCCAGCAGCAGCAGGGAATTCGGCTACGAGCAGTACTTC. As protein: CASSSREFGYEQYF.